This TCR beta chain was documented in a study of post-analysis software for immune sequencing data (dated by TCRdb to between 2014 and 2016). For context, the study as a whole: Relapsing-remitting, secondary progressive and progressive-relapsing multiple sclerosis were recorded as disease courses, and subtype annotation was lacking for some patients. A subset of samples was prepared in parallel using single-end sample barcoding, then pooled and co-amplified after Illumina adapter ligation. Patient repertoires were compared against ten to twelve previously published healthy control repertoires from donors aged about 6 to 27 years. The study at large found these results: Strong co-clustering of samples prepared in the same batch was shown by direct clustering with F measure, prompting a batch-effect correction. Compared with controls, multiple sclerosis patients had significantly lower normalized Chao1 diversity, a finding suggesting substantial peripheral T-cell clonal expansion. The multiple sclerosis patient group was slightly younger than the control group. Patients showed significantly higher frequencies than controls for a handful of TRBV segments, among them TRBV5-6, TRBV5-1 and TRBV20-1.

CDR1 and CDR2 are read off the germline V gene as SNHLY and FYNNEI. Including the terminal cysteine and phenylalanine, the CDR3 comprises 15 residues. The only DNA kept is the CDR3, 45 bases in frame from the first base. Clipping removes 7 bases from V and 3 bases from J, with 5 as the unmatched junction base count. The library was produced with PCR. Instrument on record: Illumina HiSeq 2500. To reduce PCR and sequencing biases, unique molecular identifiers were built into the TCR beta cDNA libraries. Every 1 to 10 million input T cells yielded approximately 500,000 cDNA molecules, meaning each molecule approximated one T cell. The same protocol used for the earlier healthy control dataset was applied to prepare and sequence the patient libraries. Samples belonging to the same batch were prepared together, multiplexed and sequenced on a shared HiSeq lane. From the authors' description of their analysis: MIGEC handled the raw barcoded reads, throwing out single-read molecular identifier groups before consensus assembly and CDR3 extraction. Clonotype tables were post-analysed with VDJtools, and diversity was normalized by down-sampling all datasets to the smallest sample size. Repertoire overlap clustering matched CDR3 amino acid but not nucleotide sequences to correct batch-related cross-sample contamination. The raw public data were reprocessed by TCRdb itself: fastp quality trimming at Q25, MiXCR clonotype calling, in-frame beta chains only. Every distinct CDR3 protein forms one entry, paired with its most common genes and DNA. In this record, the V and J calls reflect TCRdb's handling and not the investigators' own analysis. This sample is represented by 150,000 or so distinct CDR3 sequences; under 40% of them were singletons. Together, the top ten hold 25% to 35% of the sample.

This specimen's time point label, per the study, means: second blood draw from one MS patient after hematopoietic stem cell transplantation. To demonstrate the VDJtools post-analysis software, TCR beta repertoires were profiled from the peripheral blood of 13 young patients with multiple sclerosis. The patients with multiple sclerosis were children and adolescents between roughly 6 and 16 years of age. Notes on this clonotype: No antigen is known for it. Per-base qualities were not stored, and no clone one base away is much larger.

The source was blood, collected after autologous hematopoietic stem cell transplantation. Recombination connected TRBV2 to TRBJ2-3; 12 bases in the middle match TRBD1. This receptor was obtained from a girl aged 10 to 17 with multiple sclerosis. Donor details come from another sample of the same person, matched by shared clones. The encoded CDR3 is CASTGTGGRTDTQYF. The DNA sequence reads TGTGCCAGCACCGGGACAGGGGGCAGAACAGATACGCAGTATTTT.